This T cell receptor (delta chain) originates from a study of γδ T cells in repeated Plasmodium falciparum infection. About the study: Over about 640 days, donors received four mosquito-bite P. falciparum NF54 infections. Timepoints: baseline, immediately before selected infections, and 21 days after every infection. General study points: Donors in Mali lived in a small rural village, largely one ethnic group.

This clone was seen only a few times. Its antigen remains unknown. TCRdb attributes to this sequence the protein of a much larger clone, which differs from the DNA translation at residue 15; a read error is likely, and the protein displayed is translated from the DNA. Sequencing covered both gamma and delta TCR chains per sample. TCRdb made new clone calls on the multiplex PCR reads using CATT. The sample has 40,000 to 55,000 delta-chain clones; approximately 1.8% are singletons. Flow sorting of PBMC yielded separate Vgamma9/Vdelta2+ and Vdelta2-negative gammadelta T cell populations for bulk repertoire analysis. CDR3 size: 17 residues. CDR1 is GEAIGNYY, CDR2 EKD, per germline.

The receptor's source is a pool of human donors (malaria-infected and uninfected, not separated). The sample consisted of gamma-delta T cells from blood. The J gene was not called, though the V gene is TRDV2; the tabulated D call, TRDD3, remains unverified against the DNA. The CDR3: CACDTLVSGGYLDKPIF. CDR3 DNA: TGTGCCTGTGACACCCTTGTGTCTGGGGGATACCTCGATAAACCCATCTTT.